Listed below are T cell receptor beta chains from one sample, sequenced in a study of cytomegalovirus exposure and HLA in healthy donors. TCRdb's table, derived via immunoSEQ multiplex PCR, lists solely in-frame clones and lacks some. The sample lists 80,000 to 100,000 clones, about 81% occurring once. Sequencing was performed on PBMCs. The receptors come from a man in his forties in good health and CMV-seronegative. The CDR3 runs from the conserved cysteine through the conserved F or W. A D gene is named only where the DNA matches it firmly. The size field is filled for only some rows; it gives once, few, many or a size class.

CDR3 length	D gene	clone size	V gene	J gene	CDR3 DNA	CDR3 protein
13	-	-	TRBV13	TRBJ1-5	TGTGCCAGCAGCTTCGGGGACAATCAGCCCCAGCATTTT	CASSFGDNQPQHF
14	-	-	TRBV5-1	TRBJ1-1	TGCGCCAGCAGCGACGGGTCTCCGAACACTGAAGCTTTCTTT	CASSDGSPNTEAFF
14	TRBD1	-	TRBV2	TRBJ2-7	TGTGCCAACACCGACAGGGCGGTCGACTACGAGCAGTACTTC	CANTDRAVDYEQYF
16	TRBD1	-	TRBV10-1	TRBJ2-2	TGCGCCAGCCGGGACAGTGCCCCACCTGGGACCGGGGAGCTGTTTTTT	CASRDSAPPGTGELFF
16	-	-	TRBV15	TRBJ1-6	TGTGCCACCAGCAGAGGTGCAGGGAAGTATAATTCACCCCTCCACTTT	CATSRGAGKYNSPLHF
14	TRBD1	-	TRBV4-1	TRBJ1-5	TGCGCCAGCGAACGACAACAGGGGTATCAGCCCCAGCATTTT	CASERQQGYQPQHF
14	-	-	TRBV6-1	TRBJ1-2	TGTGCCAGCAGTGTCAGCGGGTTCCGAGGGGGCTACACCTTC	CASSVSGFRGGYTF
14	-	-	TRBV5-1	TRBJ1-5	TGCGCCAGCAGCTTGGGCTATAGCAATCAGCCCCAGCATTTT	CASSLGYSNQPQHF
15	TRBD1	-	TRBV5-1	TRBJ2-7	TGCGCCAGCAGCTTGGGGACAGGGGGCTCCTACGAGCAGTACTTC	CASSLGTGGSYEQYF
15	TRBD1	-	TRBV5-1	TRBJ2-1	TGCGCCAGCAGTCGACGGGACAGGGGCTACAATGAGCAGTTCTTC	CASSRRDRGYNEQFF
19	TRBD1	once	TRBV9	TRBJ2-6	TGTGCCAGCAGCCCCCTGACAGGGGGCGCCGGCTCTGGGGCCAACGTCCTGACTTTC	CASSPLTGGAGSGANVLTF
15	TRBD1	once	TRBV2	TRBJ2-2	TGTGCCAGCAGAGCCGGGACAGGGTTAACCGGGGAGCTGTTTTTT	CASRAGTGLTGELFF
14	-	-	TRBV7-9	TRBJ2-7	TGTGCCAGCAGCTACGCAGGGACTGGCTACGAGCAGTACTTC	CASSYAGTGYEQYF
13	-	-	TRBV2	TRBJ1-4	TGTGCCAGCACTGCAGGGAGGTATGAAAAACTGTTTTTT	CASTAGRYEKLFF
15	-	-	TRBV5-4	TRBJ1-4	TGTGCCAGCAGCTTGGAGGGGGGAGGGAATGAAAAACTGTTTTTT	CASSLEGGGNEKLFF
17	TRBD2	-	TRBV4-2	TRBJ2-1	TGTGCCAGCAGCCAAGAGCCCCCCGGCGGGGGGAGCAATGAGCAGTTCTTC	CASSQEPPGGGSNEQFF
16	-	-	TRBV4-3	TRBJ1-5	TGCGCCAGCAGCCCGGAGGCGGGGGCGGGCAATCAGCCCCAGCATTTT	CASSPEAGAGNQPQHF